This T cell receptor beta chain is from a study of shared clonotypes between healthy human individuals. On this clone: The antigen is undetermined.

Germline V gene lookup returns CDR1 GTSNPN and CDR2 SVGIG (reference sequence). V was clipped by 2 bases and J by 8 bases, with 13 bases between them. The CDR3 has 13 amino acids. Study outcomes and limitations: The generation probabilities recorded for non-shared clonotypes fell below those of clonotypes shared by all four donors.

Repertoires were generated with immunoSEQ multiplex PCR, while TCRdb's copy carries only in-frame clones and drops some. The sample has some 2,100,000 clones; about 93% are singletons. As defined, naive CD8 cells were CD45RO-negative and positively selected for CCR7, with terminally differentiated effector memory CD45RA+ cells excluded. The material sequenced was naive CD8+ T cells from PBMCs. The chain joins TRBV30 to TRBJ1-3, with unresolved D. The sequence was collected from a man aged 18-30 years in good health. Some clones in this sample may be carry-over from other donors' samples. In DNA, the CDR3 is TGTGCCTGGAGTTCTGAAGGGAAGGACACCATATATTTT. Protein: CAWSSEGKDTIYF. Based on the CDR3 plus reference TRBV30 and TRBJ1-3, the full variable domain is SQTIHQWPATLVQPVGSPLSLECTVEGTSNPNLYWYRQAAGRGLQLLFYSVGIGQISSEVPQNLSASRPQDRQFILSSKKLLLSDSGFYLCAWSSEGKDTIYFGEGSWLTVV.